This T cell receptor (beta chain) comes out of a study of CD8+CD57+ T cells in acquired aplastic anemia. Looking at the study overall: DNA per sorted CD4+ or CD8+ sample ranged roughly 0.17 to 27.4 ug, averaging around 3 ug. Healthy donor sequencing depth: around 10 million CD4+, under 12 million CD8+ reads.

Regarding the study as a whole: Patients and controls had in common twenty-nine CD8+ CDR3 sequences. Patient and control CD8+ Simpson's diversity was not significantly different.

Investigators profiled TCR beta VDJ and CDR3 from genomic DNA template. Using its own MiXCR run on the reads, TCRdb lists one record per CDR3 protein. The sample holds some 120,000 distinct CDR3 sequences, 48% seen once. As concerns this clonotype: Its antigen is unknown.

The sample comprised sorted CD4+, CD8+, or CD8+CD57+ T cells (not recorded which) from PBMCs. The origin of this receptor is a human donor in good health, serving as a control.

CDR3 in amino acids: CSAGTSGYNEQFF. In nucleotides, the CDR3 is TGCAGTGCCGGGACTAGCGGGTACAATGAGCAGTTCTTC. The chain links TRBV20-1 to TRBJ2-1; TRBD2 aligns across 12 bases. The CDR3 is 13 amino acids. Trimming cost V 6 bases and J 4 bases; bases outside gene matches: 1. Germline assignment: CDR1 DFQATT and CDR2 SNEGSKA (reference sequence).